Following are 28 T cell receptor beta chains from one sample sequenced in a study of blood T cell repertoires in COVID-19. TCRdb's table, derived via immunoSEQ multiplex PCR, lists solely in-frame clones and lacks some. Among about 440,000 clones listed, 85% to 90% were seen once. The specimen sequenced was peripheral blood. These receptors all stem from a woman aged 30 to 39 with acute or convalescent COVID-19.

This sequence joins TRBV5-1 and TRBJ1-1, with D uncertain. From germline, CDR1 is SGHRS and CDR2 YFSETQ. The CDR3 extends over 15 amino acids. Trimming pared 3 bases from V and 5 bases from J, leaving 17 bases between. CDR3 in DNA: TGCGCCAGCAGCTACCGGGCCAGCGGAGGGACTGAAGCTTTCTTT. Protein sequence: CASSYRASGGTEAFF.

V gene TRBV7-6 combines with J gene TRBJ2-3; 10 positions match TRBD2. V lost 9 bases, J lost 2 bases, and 8 bases stayed unmatched. From germline, CDR1 is SGHVS and CDR2 FNYEAQ. The CDR3 is 15 residues long. CDR3 sequence: CASISGTSDTDTQYF. The CDR3 DNA is TGTGCCAGTATTAGCGGGACTAGCGACACAGATACGCAGTATTTT.

This chain uses TRBV5-6 with TRBJ2-1, with D tentatively TRBD1 (5 bases). V lost 5 bases and J lost 0, with 15 bases in between. Germline V gene lookup returns CDR1 SGHDT and CDR2 YYEEEE. The CDR3 runs to 16 residues. DNA of the CDR3: TGTGCCAGCAGACCAGCACAGGTCAGCTCCTACAATGAGCAGTTCTTC. Amino acid sequence: CASRPAQVSSYNEQFF.

This chain uses TRBV29-1 with TRBJ1-2; D uncertain. With 3 bases removed from V and 4 bases from J, the gap between germline ends came to 12 bases. The length of the CDR3 is 13 residues. Germline V gene sequence: CDR1 SQVTM, CDR2 ANQGSEA. This chain's CDR3 is CSVDAGIRYGYTF. CDR3 coding DNA: TGCAGCGTTGATGCGGGGATCCGCTATGGCTACACCTTC.

About this clone itself: In the same sample, other DNA sequences code for this CDR3. V gene TRBV12-3 or TRBV12-4 combines with J gene TRBJ1-2, with D maybe TRBD1 (5 bases). The CDR3 contains 12 residues. V dropped 5 bases and J dropped 3 bases, with 7 bases sitting between them. CDR3 residues: CASSDRDYGYTF. DNA for the CDR3: TGTGCCAGCAGTGACAGAGACTATGGCTACACCTTC.

The rearrangement joins TRBV11-1 to TRBJ2-3, with D unresolved. V lost 4 bases and J 6 bases, leaving 11 bases between the germline ends. The CDR3 has 13 residues. Germline assignment: CDR1 SGHAT and CDR2 FQDESV (reference sequence). CDR3 DNA sequence: TGTGCCAGCAGCTCCTACTTTGTGGATACGCAGTATTTT. Protein sequence: CASSSYFVDTQYF.

The genes are TRBV6-5 and TRBJ1-5; the D gene is possibly TRBD1 (5 bases). From germline, CDR1 is MNHEY and CDR2 SVGAGI. This CDR3 spans 13 amino acids. V was pared by 8 bases and J by 6 bases, with 14 bases between. The CDR3 protein is CASFYRRGQPQHF. CDR3 DNA: TGTGCCAGCTTTTACAGGCGGGGTCAGCCCCAGCATTTT.

The genes are TRBV4-1 and TRBJ2-3; D might be TRBD2 (6 bases). There are 16 residues in the CDR3. The germline V and J ends were trimmed by 5 bases and 0 bases, with 15 bases remaining between them. Germline CDR1 reads MGHRA; CDR2 reads YSYEKL. The CDR3 DNA follows: TGCGCCAGCAGCACGAAGCAGCGGGCGAGCACAGATACGCAGTATTTT. It codes for CASSTKQRASTDTQYF.

The chain uses TRBV4-2 and TRBJ2-2, with 7 nucleotides matching TRBD2. Looked up from germline, CDR1 is LGHNA and CDR2 is YNFKEQ. With V trimmed by 0 bases and J by 6 bases, 4 bases remained unmatched. The CDR3 is 15 amino acids. The CDR3: CASSQDGGVAGELFF. The CDR3 DNA reads TGTGCCAGCAGCCAAGATGGGGGGGTCGCCGGGGAGCTGTTTTTT.

This clone was observed a single time. The genes are TRBV6-5 and TRBJ1-2; TRBD1 matches 9 bases. Unmatched junction bases numbered 11, after V lost 7 bases and J lost 5 bases. Germline V lookup: CDR1 MNHEY, CDR2 SVGAGI. CDR3 length: 15 amino acids. The chain's CDR3 is CASKEGTGIWYGYTF. CDR3 in DNA: TGTGCCAGCAAAGAAGGGACAGGGATTTGGTATGGCTACACCTTC.

This CDR3 is CAREFGVIGGQETQYF. The CDR3 DNA reads TGTGCCAGAGAGTTCGGGGTGATTGGAGGCCAAGAGACCCAGTACTTC. The chain combines TRBV27 with TRBJ2-5; D perhaps matches TRBD2 (5 bases). Between the trimmed V and J ends, which lost 9 bases and 1 base, there was a span of 21 bases. CDR3 size: 16 residues. Germline-derived CDR1 and CDR2 are MNHEY and SMNVEV (reference sequence).

This chain connects TRBV7-9 to TRBJ1-1; 8 bases fit TRBD1. CDR3 length: 14 residues. The germline CDR1 and CDR2 sequences are SEHNR and FQNEAQ (reference sequence). V lost 5 bases, J lost 1 base, and 3 bases stayed unmatched. The DNA for the CDR3 is TGTGCCAGCAGCGGACAGGGATGGAACACTGAAGCTTTCTTT. It specifies CASSGQGWNTEAFF.

The J gene is TRBJ2-7, the V gene TRBV5-1; TRBD1 is a possible D gene (6 bases). The CDR3 is 15 residues long. CDR1 is SGHRS, CDR2 YFSETQ, per germline. Trimming took off 0 bases at V and 3 bases at J, with 13 bases between the two ends. CDR3 in DNA: TGCGCCAGCAGCTTGGACGACAGGAGCTTCTACGAGCAGTACTTC. It encodes CASSLDDRSFYEQYF.

The chain carries TRBV28 and TRBJ2-2; 8 bases match TRBD1. The CDR3 covers 14 residues. V gave up 8 bases and J gave up 3 bases; unmatched junction bases: 5. The germline CDR1 and CDR2 sequences are MDHEN and SYDVKM. The CDR3 sequence is CASGQGAHTGELFF. CDR3 bases: TGTGCCAGCGGTCAGGGGGCTCACACCGGGGAGCTGTTTTTT.

The V call is TRBV21-1, the J call TRBJ1-2. TRBV21-1 is given as a pseudogene. The CDR3 has 18 residues. CDR3 coding DNA: TGTGCCAGCATGGCCTATGCCCCAAAGCGAGCCACTAACTATGGCTACACCTTC. It yields the protein CASMAYAPKRATNYGYTF.

The chain carries TRBV24-1 and TRBJ2-5; TRBD2 matches at 7 bases. Germline V gene data show CDR1 as KGHDR and CDR2 as SFDVKD. This CDR3 spans 13 amino acids. With V trimmed by 11 bases and J by 2 bases, 7 bases remained unmatched. The CDR3 loop reads CAIGGGLQETQYF. CDR3 sequence (DNA): TGTGCCATTGGGGGAGGGCTACAAGAGACCCAGTACTTC.

The chain recombines TRBV20-1 with TRBJ1-1; no clear D. The germline V gene encodes CDR1 DFQATT and CDR2 SNEGSKA (reference sequence). V was clipped by 3 bases and J by 10 bases, with 9 bases between them. This CDR3 comprises 10 residues. CDR3 nucleotide sequence: TGCAGTGCTAGTTCCGGTGGAGCTTTCTTT. Translation: CSASSGGAFF.

The rearrangement joins TRBV6-5 to TRBJ1-6, with TRBD1 as a possible D gene (6 bases). Germline V CDR1 and CDR2: MNHEY, SVGAGI. Trimming took 0 bases from V and 0 from J, leaving 6 bases between them. This CDR3 region has 16 residues. The CDR3 loop reads CASSYSQGSYNSPLHF. DNA for the CDR3: TGTGCCAGCAGTTACTCACAGGGCTCCTATAATTCACCCCTCCACTTT.

The chain employs TRBV29-1 and TRBJ1-2; D is undetermined. CDR1 and CDR2 from the germline V gene are SQVTM and ANQGSEA. V gave up 7 bases and J gave up 3 bases, with 9 bases separating them. The CDR3 length is 11 residues. The CDR3 region is CSARRDYGYTF. The CDR3 DNA reads as TGCAGCGCCCGGAGGGACTATGGCTACACCTTC.

This clone was seen once. The V call is TRBV24-1, the J call TRBJ2-5, with TRBD2 identical over 12 bases. V trimming: 4 bases; J trimming: 6 bases; junction bases outside the gene matches: 8. The CDR3 runs to 16 residues. From germline, CDR1 is KGHDR and CDR2 SFDVKD. The CDR3 reads CATSDRGTSGLKTQYF. Here the CDR3 DNA reads TGTGCCACCAGTGACCGTGGGACTAGCGGGTTAAAGACCCAGTACTTC.

V usage is TRBV25-1 and J usage is TRBJ1-3; D remains unclear. V lost 7 bases and J lost 0, with 13 bases in between. From germline, CDR1 is MGHDK and CDR2 SYGVNS. The CDR3 contains 15 residues. The CDR3 here is CASMVRASSGNTIYF. DNA of the CDR3: TGTGCCAGCATGGTGCGGGCCAGCTCTGGAAACACCATATATTTT.

This clone was found once. This chain joins TRBV6-5 and TRBJ2-7, with a tentative D call TRBD2 (6 bases). Germline values: CDR1 MNHEY, CDR2 SVGAGI. The V end was cut by 2 bases, the J end by 5 bases, with 13 bases between. CDR3 length: 14 residues. In DNA form, the CDR3 reads TGTGCCAGCAGTTACATGGGCGGGGTGGACGAGCAGTACTTC. Encoded protein: CASSYMGGVDEQYF.

The chain joins TRBV6-2 or TRBV6-3 to TRBJ1-1; 8 bases line up with TRBD1. Germline lookup yields CDR1 MNHEY and CDR2 SVGEGT. CDR3 length equals 14 residues. The V gene end was trimmed by 0 bases and the J gene end by 6 bases; junction bases not matched to a gene: 3. The CDR3 here is CASSYSTGAAEAFF. For the CDR3, the DNA is TGTGCCAGCAGTTACTCGACAGGGGCGGCTGAAGCTTTCTTT.

The V gene is TRBV4-1, the J gene TRBJ1-4; the D is unclear. Germline V gene lookup returns CDR1 MGHRA and CDR2 YSYEKL. V was cut by 1 base and J by 6 bases, with 12 bases left in between. The CDR3 contains 15 residues. CDR3 sequence (DNA): TGCGCCAGCAGCCAAGGACGAGGGAGGGATGAAAAACTGTTTTTT. Translated: CASSQGRGRDEKLFF.

The J gene is TRBJ2-3, the V gene TRBV9; 7 nucleotides match TRBD2. The CDR3 spans 15 residues. Trimming took 0 bases from V and 2 from J; bases not matched to a gene: 3. Germline V lookup: CDR1 SGDLS, CDR2 YYNGEE. CDR3 DNA sequence: TGTGCCAGCAGCGTAGCGGGGGGAGTCACAGATACGCAGTATTTT. Its translation is CASSVAGGVTDTQYF.

This rearrangement joins TRBV9 to TRBJ1-2; D perhaps matches TRBD1 (6 bases). The ends were cut back, 3 bases at V and 4 bases at J, with 13 bases in the middle. The germline V gene has CDR1 SGDLS and CDR2 YYNGEE. The CDR3 spans 14 residues. The chain's CDR3 is CASSAGGGGYGYTF. For the CDR3, the DNA is TGTGCCAGCAGCGCTGGGGGGGGCGGCTATGGCTACACCTTC. The complete variable domain, with remaining parts taken from reference TRBV9 and TRBJ1-2, reads DSGVTQTPKHLITATGQRVTLRCSPRSGDLSVYWYQQSLDQGLQFLIQYYNGEERAKGNILERFSAQQFPDLHSELNLSSLELGDSALYFCASSAGGGGYGYTFGSGTRLTVV.

A single count supports this clone. The chain combines TRBV4-1 with TRBJ1-2, with a weak D call TRBD1 (5 bases). The CDR3 consists of 15 residues. CDR1 is MGHRA and CDR2 is YSYEKL in the germline V gene. Trimming cost V 2 bases and J 1 base, with 11 bases left between them. The CDR3 region is CASSQTGLINYGYTF. Here the CDR3 DNA reads TGCGCCAGCAGCCAAACGGGACTGATTAACTATGGCTACACCTTC.

The chain employs TRBV19 and TRBJ2-3, with 7 nucleotides matching TRBD1. V was clipped by 1 base and J by 2 bases; unmatched bases: 3. CDR1 is LNHDA, CDR2 SQIVND, per germline (reference sequence). The CDR3 runs to 15 residues. The DNA for the CDR3 is TGTGCCAGTAGTATAGGGGGACAGTCCACAGATACGCAGTATTTT. Its protein product is CASSIGGQSTDTQYF.